This TCR beta chain was retrieved from a study of shared clonotypes between healthy human individuals. Naive CD8 cells lacked CD45RO, underwent positive selection for CCR7 and left out terminally differentiated effector memory CD45RA+ cells. The V and J ends lost 5 bases and 7 bases respectively, with 20 bases between them. The germline V gene encodes CDR1 SEHNR and CDR2 FQNEAQ (reference sequence). The CDR3 spans 16 residues. Clones were read by immunoSEQ multiplex PCR, and TCRdb kept only the in-frame ones, dropping some. Among about 1.9 million clones listed, over 85% were seen once. The rearrangement joins TRBV7-9 to TRBJ1-4, with a tentative D call TRBD1 (6 bases). The sample taken for sequencing was naive CD8+ T cells from PBMCs. This sequence was found in a man between 18 and 35 years old in good health. Some clones in this sample may be carry-over from other donors' samples. The CDR3 here is CASSINHRDPTEKLFF. CDR3 coding DNA: TGTGCCAGCAGCATAAATCACAGGGACCCTACTGAAAAACTGTTTTTT.